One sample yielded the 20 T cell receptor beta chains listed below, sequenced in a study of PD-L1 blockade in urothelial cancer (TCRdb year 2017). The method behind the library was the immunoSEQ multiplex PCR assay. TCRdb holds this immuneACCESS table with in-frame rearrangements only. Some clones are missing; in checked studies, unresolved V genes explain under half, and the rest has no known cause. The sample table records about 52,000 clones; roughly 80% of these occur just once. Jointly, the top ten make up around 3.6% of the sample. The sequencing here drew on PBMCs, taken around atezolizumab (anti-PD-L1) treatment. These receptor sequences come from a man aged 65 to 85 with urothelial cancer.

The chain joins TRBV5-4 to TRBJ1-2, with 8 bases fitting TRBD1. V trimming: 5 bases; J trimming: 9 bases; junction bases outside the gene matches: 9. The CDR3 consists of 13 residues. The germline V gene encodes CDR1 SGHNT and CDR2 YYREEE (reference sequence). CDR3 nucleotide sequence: TGTGCCAGCAGGGCCCAGGGGGCAGAGAGCTACACCTTC. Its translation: CASRAQGAESYTF.

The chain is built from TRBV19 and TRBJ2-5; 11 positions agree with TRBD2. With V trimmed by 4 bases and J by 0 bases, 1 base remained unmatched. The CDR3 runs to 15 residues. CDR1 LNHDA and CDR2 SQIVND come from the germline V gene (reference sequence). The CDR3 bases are TGTGCCAGTAGTAGACTAGCGGGGTACCAAGAGACCCAGTACTTC. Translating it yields CASSRLAGYQETQYF.

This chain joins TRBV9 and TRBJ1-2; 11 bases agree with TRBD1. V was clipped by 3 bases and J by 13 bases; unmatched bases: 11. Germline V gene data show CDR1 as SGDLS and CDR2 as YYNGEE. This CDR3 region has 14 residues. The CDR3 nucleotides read TGTGCCAGCAGCGCCCTCGGGACAGGGGGACTTCTCACCTTC. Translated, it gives CASSALGTGGLLTF.

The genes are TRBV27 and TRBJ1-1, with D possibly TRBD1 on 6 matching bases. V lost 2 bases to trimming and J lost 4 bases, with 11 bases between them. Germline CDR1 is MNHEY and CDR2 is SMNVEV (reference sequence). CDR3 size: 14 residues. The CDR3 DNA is TGTGCCAGCAGTTTAAAGACAGGTCTCACTGAAGCTTTCTTT. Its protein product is CASSLKTGLTEAFF.

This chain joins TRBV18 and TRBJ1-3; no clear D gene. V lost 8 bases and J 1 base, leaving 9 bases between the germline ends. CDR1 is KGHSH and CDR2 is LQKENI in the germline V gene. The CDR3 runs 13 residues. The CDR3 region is CASGTDSGNTIYF. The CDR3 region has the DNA TGTGCCAGCGGAACAGATTCTGGAAACACCATATATTTT.

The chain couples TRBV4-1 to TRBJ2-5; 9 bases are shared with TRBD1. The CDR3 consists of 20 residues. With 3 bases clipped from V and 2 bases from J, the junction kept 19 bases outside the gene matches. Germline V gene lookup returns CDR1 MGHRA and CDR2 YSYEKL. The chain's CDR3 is CASSQSGTGMAMGYQETQYF. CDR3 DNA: TGCGCCAGCAGCCAGTCGGGGACAGGGATGGCGATGGGTTATCAAGAGACCCAGTACTTC.

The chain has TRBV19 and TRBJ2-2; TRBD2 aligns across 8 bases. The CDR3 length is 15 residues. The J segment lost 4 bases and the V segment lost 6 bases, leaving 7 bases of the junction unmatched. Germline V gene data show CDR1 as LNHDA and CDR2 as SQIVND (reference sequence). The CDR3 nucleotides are TGTGCCAGTAGCTCTTCCGGGACTAGCACCGGGGAGCTGTTTTTT. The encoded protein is CASSSSGTSTGELFF. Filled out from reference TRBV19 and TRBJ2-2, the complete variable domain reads DGGITQSPKYLFRKEGQNVTLSCEQNLNHDAMYWYRQDPGQGLRLIYYSQIVNDFQKGDIAEGYSVSREKKESFPLTVTSAQKNPTAFYLCASSSSGTSTGELFFGEGSRLTVL.

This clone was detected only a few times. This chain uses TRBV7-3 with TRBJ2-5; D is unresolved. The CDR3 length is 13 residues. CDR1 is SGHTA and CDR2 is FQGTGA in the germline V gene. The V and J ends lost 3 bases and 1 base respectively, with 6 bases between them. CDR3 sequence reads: CASSLSSQETQYF. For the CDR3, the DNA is TGTGCCAGCAGCTTGAGCTCCCAAGAGACCCAGTACTTC.

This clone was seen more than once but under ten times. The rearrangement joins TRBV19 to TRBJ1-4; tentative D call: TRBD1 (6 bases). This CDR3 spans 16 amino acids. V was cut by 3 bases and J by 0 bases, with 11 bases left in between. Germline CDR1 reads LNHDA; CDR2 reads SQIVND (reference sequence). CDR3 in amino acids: CASSMDRGTTNEKLFF. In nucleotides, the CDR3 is TGTGCCAGTAGTATGGACAGAGGGACAACTAATGAAAAACTGTTTTTT.

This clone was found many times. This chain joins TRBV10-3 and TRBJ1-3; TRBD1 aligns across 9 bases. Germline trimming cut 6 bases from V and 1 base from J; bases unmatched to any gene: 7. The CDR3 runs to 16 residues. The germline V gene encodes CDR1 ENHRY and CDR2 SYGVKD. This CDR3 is CAIRPGQGFSGNTIYF. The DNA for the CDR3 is TGTGCCATCAGACCGGGACAGGGATTTTCTGGAAACACCATATATTTT.

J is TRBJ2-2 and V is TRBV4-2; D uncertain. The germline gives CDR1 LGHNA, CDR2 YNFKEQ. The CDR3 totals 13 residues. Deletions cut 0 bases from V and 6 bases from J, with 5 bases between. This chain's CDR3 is CASSQDQAGELFF. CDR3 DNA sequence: TGTGCCAGCAGCCAAGATCAGGCCGGGGAGCTGTTTTTT.

The CDR3 bases are TGCGCCAGCAGCTTGGGAACTCAAGCTAACTATGGCTACACCTTC. It is translated as CASSLGTQANYGYTF. This rearrangement joins TRBV5-1 to TRBJ1-2, with unresolved D. Germline assignment: CDR1 SGHRS and CDR2 YFSETQ. The V and J ends lost 0 bases and 0 bases respectively, with 9 bases between them. CDR3 length: 15 residues.

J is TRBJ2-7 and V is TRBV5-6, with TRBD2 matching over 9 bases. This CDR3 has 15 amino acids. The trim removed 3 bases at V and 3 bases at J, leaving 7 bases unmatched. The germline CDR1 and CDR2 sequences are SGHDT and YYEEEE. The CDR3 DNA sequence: TGTGCCAGCAGCTCCTCGACTAGCGGATACTACGAGCAGTACTTC. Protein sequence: CASSSSTSGYYEQYF.

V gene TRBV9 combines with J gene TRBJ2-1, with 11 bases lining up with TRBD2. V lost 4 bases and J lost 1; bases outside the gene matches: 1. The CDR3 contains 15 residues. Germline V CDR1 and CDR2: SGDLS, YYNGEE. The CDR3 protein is CASSTSGSSYNEQFF. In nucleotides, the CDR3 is TGTGCCAGCAGCACTAGCGGGAGTTCCTACAATGAGCAGTTCTTC.

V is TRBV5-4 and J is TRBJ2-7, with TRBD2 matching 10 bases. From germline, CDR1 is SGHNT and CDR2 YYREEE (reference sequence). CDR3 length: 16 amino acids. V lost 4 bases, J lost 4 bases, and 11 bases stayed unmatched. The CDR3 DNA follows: TGTGCCAGCAGCACAGCTAGCGGGAGTTTTACTTACGAGCAGTACTTC. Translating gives CASSTASGSFTYEQYF.

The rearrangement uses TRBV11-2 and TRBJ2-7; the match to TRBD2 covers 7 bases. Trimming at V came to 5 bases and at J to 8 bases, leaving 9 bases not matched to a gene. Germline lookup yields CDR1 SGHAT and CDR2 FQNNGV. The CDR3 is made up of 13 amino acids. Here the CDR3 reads CASSGVQGGKQYF. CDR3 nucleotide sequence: TGTGCCAGCAGCGGAGTGCAGGGAGGGAAGCAGTACTTC.

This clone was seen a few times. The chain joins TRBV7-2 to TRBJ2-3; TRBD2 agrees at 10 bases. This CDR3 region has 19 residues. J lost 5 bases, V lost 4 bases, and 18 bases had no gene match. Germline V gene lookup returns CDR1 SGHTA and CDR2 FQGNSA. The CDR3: CASSSRGPRLAGVVDTQYF. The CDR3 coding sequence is TGTGCCAGCAGCTCTAGGGGACCTAGGCTAGCGGGGGTGGTAGATACGCAGTATTTT.

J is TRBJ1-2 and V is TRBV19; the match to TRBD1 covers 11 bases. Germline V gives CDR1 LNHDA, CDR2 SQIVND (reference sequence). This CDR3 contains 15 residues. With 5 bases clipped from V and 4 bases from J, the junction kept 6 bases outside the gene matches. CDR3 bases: TGTGCCAGTAGTTTGGACAGGGGGCTTGCCTATGGCTACACCTTC. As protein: CASSLDRGLAYGYTF.

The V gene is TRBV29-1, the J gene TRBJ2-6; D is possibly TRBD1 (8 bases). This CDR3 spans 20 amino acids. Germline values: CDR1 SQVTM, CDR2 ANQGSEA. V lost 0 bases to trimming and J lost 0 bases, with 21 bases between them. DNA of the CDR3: TGCAGCGTTGAAGAGGGGTTCAGCGGGACAGGATACTCTGGGGCCAACGTCCTGACTTTC. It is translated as CSVEEGFSGTGYSGANVLTF.

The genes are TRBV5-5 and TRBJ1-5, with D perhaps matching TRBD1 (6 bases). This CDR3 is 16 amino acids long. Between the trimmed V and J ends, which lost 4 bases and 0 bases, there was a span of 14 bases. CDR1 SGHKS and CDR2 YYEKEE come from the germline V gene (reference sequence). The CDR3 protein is CASSLAYRVSNQPQHF. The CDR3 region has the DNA TGTGCCAGCAGCCTAGCTTACAGGGTTAGCAATCAGCCCCAGCATTTT.